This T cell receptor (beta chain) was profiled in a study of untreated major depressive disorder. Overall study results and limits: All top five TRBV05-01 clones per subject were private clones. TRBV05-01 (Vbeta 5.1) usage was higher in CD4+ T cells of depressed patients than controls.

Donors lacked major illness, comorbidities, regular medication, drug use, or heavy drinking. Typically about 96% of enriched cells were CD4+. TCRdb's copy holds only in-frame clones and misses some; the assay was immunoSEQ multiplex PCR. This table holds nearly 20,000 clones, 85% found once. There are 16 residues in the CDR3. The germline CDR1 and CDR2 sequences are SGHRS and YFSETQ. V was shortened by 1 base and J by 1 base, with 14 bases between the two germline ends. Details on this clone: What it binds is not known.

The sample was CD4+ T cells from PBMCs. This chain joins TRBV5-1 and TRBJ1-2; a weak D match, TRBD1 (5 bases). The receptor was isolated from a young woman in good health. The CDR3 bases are TGCGCCAGCAGCTTGCAAGTGGGACGGGGTAACTATGGCTACACCTTC. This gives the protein CASSLQVGRGNYGYTF.